This T cell receptor (beta chain) was observed in a study of blood T cell repertoires in COVID-19. Trimming removed 0 bases from V and 7 bases from J, with 16 bases in between. Germline CDR1 reads GTSNPN; CDR2 reads SVGIG (reference sequence). CDR3 size: 14 residues. Cohorts were determined from participant-reported clinical history. The recovered donors of Cohort 3 showed two negative PCRs, clearance, or symptom resolution. Methods used by the authors: Reference gene primers were amplified, and this amplification served to estimate nucleated cell counts. The table came from immunoSEQ multiplex PCR; TCRdb's copy has only in-frame clones and leaves some out. Clone size and V and J calls were adopted from that table, with D and trimming inferred from the DNA. This table holds roughly 400,000 clones, around 87% found once.

The sequencing sample was made of PBMCs or T cells enriched from blood (not recorded which). The source of this sequence is a man aged 30 to 39 who had recovered from COVID-19. The J gene is TRBJ2-7, the V gene TRBV30, with TRBD1 as a possible D gene (6 bases). CDR3 region: CAWSVLTGNGEQYF. For the CDR3, the DNA is TGTGCCTGGAGTGTACTGACAGGCAATGGGGAGCAGTACTTC.